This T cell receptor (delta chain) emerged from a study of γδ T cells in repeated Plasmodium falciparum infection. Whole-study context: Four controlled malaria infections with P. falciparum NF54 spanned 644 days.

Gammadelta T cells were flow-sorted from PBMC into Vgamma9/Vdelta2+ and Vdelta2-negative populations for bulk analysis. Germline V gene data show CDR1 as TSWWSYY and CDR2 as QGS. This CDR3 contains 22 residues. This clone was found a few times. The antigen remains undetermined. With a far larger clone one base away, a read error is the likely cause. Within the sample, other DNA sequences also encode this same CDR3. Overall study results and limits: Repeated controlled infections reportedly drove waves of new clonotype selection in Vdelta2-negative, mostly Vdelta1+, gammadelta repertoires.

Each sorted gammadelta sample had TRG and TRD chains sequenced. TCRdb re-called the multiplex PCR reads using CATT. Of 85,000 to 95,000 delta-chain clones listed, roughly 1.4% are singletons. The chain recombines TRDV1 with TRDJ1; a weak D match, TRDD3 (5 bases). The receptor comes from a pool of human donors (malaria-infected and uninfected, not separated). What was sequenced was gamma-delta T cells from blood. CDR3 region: CALGEGFSTSRGTVPYTDKLIF. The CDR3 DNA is TGTGCTCTTGGGGAGGGATTTTCTACGAGTAGAGGGACCGTACCGTACACCGATAAACTCATCTTC.